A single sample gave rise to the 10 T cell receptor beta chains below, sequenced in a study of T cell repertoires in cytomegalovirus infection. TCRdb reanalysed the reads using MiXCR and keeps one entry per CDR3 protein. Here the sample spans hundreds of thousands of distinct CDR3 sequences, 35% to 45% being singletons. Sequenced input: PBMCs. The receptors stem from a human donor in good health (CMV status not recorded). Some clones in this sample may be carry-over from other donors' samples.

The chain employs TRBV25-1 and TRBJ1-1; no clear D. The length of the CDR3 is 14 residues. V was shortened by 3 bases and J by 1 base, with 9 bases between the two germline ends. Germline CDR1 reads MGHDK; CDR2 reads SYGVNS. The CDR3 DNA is TGTGCCAGCAGTGATAGATACAGGAACACTGAAGCTTTCTTT. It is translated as CASSDRYRNTEAFF.

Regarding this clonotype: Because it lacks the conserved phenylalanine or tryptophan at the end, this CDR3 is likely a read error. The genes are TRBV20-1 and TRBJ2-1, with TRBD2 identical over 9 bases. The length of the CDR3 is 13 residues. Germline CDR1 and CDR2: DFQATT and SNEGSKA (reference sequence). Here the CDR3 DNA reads TGCAGCATGGGGCGGGAGGGCCGGAATGAGCAGTTCTTA. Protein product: CSMGREGRNEQFL.

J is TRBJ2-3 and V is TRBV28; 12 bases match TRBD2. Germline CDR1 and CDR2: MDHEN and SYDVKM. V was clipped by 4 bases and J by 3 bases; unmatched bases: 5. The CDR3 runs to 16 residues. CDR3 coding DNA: TGTGCCAGCAGTTACCGACTAGCGGGGGAAACAGATACGCAGTATTTT. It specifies CASSYRLAGETDTQYF.

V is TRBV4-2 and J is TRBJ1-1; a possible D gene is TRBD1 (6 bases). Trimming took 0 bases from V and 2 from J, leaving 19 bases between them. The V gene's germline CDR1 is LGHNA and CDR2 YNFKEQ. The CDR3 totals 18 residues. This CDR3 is CASSQDAVIRQVNTEAFF. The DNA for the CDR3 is TGTGCCAGCAGCCAAGATGCGGTAATTAGACAGGTTAACACTGAAGCTTTCTTT.

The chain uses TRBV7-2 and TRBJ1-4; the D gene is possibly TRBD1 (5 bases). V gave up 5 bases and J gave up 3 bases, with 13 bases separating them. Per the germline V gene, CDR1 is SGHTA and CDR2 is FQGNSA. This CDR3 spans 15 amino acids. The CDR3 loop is CASSQTGVANEKLFF. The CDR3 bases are TGTGCCAGCAGCCAGACGGGGGTGGCTAATGAAAAACTGTTTTTT. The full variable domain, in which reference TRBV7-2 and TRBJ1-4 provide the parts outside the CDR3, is GAGVSQSPSNKVTEKGKDVELRCDPISGHTALYWYRQSLGQGLEFLIYFQGNSAPDKSGLPSDRFSAERTGGSVSTLTIQRTQQEDSAVYLCASSQTGVANEKLFFGSGTQLSVL.

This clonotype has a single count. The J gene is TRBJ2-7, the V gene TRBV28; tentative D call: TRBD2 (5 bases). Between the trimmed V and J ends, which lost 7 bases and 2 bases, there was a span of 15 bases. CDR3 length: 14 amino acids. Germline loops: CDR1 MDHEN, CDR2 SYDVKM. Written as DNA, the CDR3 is TGTGCCAGCACCCGACCCCGGGGTACCTACGAGCAGTACTTC. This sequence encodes CASTRPRGTYEQYF.

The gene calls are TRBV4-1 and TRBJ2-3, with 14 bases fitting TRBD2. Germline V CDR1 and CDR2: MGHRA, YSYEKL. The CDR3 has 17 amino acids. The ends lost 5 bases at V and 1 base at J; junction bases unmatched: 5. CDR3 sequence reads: CASSGLAGGYGTDTQYF. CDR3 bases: TGCGCCAGCAGCGGACTAGCGGGGGGCTACGGCACAGATACGCAGTATTTT.

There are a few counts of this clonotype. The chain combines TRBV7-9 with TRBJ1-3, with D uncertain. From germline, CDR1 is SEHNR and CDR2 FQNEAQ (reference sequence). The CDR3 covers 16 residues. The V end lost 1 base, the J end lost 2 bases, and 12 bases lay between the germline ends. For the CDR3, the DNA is TGTGCCAGCAGCTTAGTAGGTCGGGGTACTGGAAACACCATATATTTT. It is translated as CASSLVGRGTGNTIYF.

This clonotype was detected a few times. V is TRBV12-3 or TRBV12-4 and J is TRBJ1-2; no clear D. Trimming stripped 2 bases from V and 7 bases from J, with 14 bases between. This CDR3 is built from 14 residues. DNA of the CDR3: TGTGCCAGCAGTTTACGAGCTAAAGTGATTGGCTACACCTTC. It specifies CASSLRAKVIGYTF.

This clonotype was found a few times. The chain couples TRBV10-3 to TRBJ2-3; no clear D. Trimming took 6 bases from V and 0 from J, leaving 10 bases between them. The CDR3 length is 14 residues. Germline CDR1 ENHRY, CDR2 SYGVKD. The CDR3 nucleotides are TGTGCCATCAGGGGCCCCGCTAGCACAGATACGCAGTATTTT. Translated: CAIRGPASTDTQYF.